This T cell receptor beta chain is from a study of tumor and adjacent non-tumor tissue in lung cancer. The template was RNA from unsorted bulk tissue. Chemotherapy-naive patients with new lung cancer underwent thoracic surgery in China, August–November 2014. Study results and caveats: TCR diversity was significantly greater in tumor than normal lung tissue. Tumor TCR diversity, when higher, was linked to shorter survival.

TCRbeta libraries were built with three rounds of nested PCR, modified from ARM-PCR. Each CDR3 protein is one row after TCRdb ran MiXCR on the multiplex PCR reads. The sample has 75,000 to 95,000 distinct CDR3 sequences; around 64% are singletons. This clonotype was seen at least ten times. What it binds is not known. Germline assignment: CDR1 SGHNT and CDR2 YYREEE (reference sequence). This CDR3 contains 17 residues. V dropped 4 bases and J dropped 9; count of bases not matched to a gene: 19. Material: lung tumor tissue. The origin of this receptor is a man aged 55 to 69 with non-small cell lung cancer. The rearrangement joins TRBV5-4 to TRBJ2-1; 7 bases agree with TRBD1. The CDR3 protein is CASSKRGHQGVVGEQFF. CDR3 DNA sequence: TGTGCCAGCAGCAAAAGGGGACACCAGGGGGTGGTTGGTGAGCAGTTCTTC.